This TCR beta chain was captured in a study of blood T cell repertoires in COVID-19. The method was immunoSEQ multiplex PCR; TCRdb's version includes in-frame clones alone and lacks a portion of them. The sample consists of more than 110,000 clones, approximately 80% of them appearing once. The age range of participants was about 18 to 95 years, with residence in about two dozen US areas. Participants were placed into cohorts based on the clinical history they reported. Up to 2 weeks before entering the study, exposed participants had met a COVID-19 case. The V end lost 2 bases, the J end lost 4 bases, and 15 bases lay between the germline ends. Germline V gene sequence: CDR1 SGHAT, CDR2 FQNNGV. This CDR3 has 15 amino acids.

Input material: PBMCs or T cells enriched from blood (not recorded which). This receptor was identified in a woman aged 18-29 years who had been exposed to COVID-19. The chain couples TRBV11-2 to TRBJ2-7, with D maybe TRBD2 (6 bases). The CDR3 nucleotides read TGTGCCAGCAGCTTATTAACGGGAGCTAGTTACGAGCAGTACTTC. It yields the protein CASSLLTGASYEQYF.